This T cell receptor (beta chain) derives from a study of T-cell memory formation after mild COVID-19 (dated by TCRdb to the early 2020s). Background for the entire study: TCR sequence clusters from the two donors were largely donor specific. Two young, previously healthy adult volunteers made up the cohort, one male and one female. Longitudinal TCRalpha and TCRbeta repertoire sequencing tracked T-cell clones expanding and contracting after mild COVID-19 in a couple of donors.

On this clonotype: This receptor's antigen is unknown. No per-base quality is available; no much larger clone lies one base away.

The CDR1 and CDR2 encoded by the germline V gene (reference sequence) are SGHNT and YYREEE. There are 16 amino acids in the CDR3, from cysteine to phenylalanine inclusive. Kept here is only the CDR3 DNA, which spans 48 bases and is read in frame from base 1. V lost 4 bases and J lost 4 bases, and the count of bases not matched to a germline gene is 9. Ficoll-Paque density gradient centrifugation was used to isolate PBMCs. Study-wide conclusions, independent of this receptor: Whether the second-wave clones peaking on day 37 were SARS-CoV-2 specific was not confirmed. Contracting CD4+ clones were found mainly in CM and EM memory subsets, while CD8+ clones were enriched in EMRA. The detection of some responding clones in pre-infection memory suggests that pre-existing cross-reactive memory T cells joined the SARS-CoV-2 response. Balanced CD4/CD8 phenotypes were observed for clones contracting from day 15 to 85, whereas a bias towards CD4+ was observed for a second wave of clones expanding from day 15 to 37. The study covered only a couple of mild cases, and larger cohorts including severe cases with pre-infection samples were considered necessary.

The sequencing machine was an Illumina NovaSeq 6000. TCRalpha and TCRbeta cDNA libraries were built by 5'RACE with constant-segment primers, adding sample barcodes and unique molecular identifiers. RNA was extracted from every sample with Trizol reagent. Amplification of the libraries took two PCR steps, and the second step added a second sample barcode plus Illumina TruSeq adapters. Sequencing of libraries was performed on an Illumina NovaSeq with 2 x 150 bp paired-end reads. Concerning the study's data processing: The reads were demultiplexed and collapsed into UMI-guided consensus sequences using migec v1.2.7. With mixcr v2.1.11, UMI consensuses were aligned to TRA and TRB V and J templates and assembled into clonotypes. A clonotype was counted as expanded or contracted only if both edgeR and NoisET called the change significant, with noise models trained on biological replicates. For edgeR calls, the thresholds were a false discovery rate-adjusted p below 0.01 and a log2 fold-change of 1. As an exploratory analysis of dynamics, max-normalized trajectories of the 1000 most abundant clonotypes were examined by PCA with hierarchical clustering. The CD4 or CD8 phenotype of responding clones was assigned using the separately sequenced CD4+ and CD8+ repertoires. The raw public reads went through TCRdb reprocessing: fastp at Q25, MiXCR clone calling, in-frame beta chains kept. Every distinct CDR3 protein forms one entry, paired with its most common genes and DNA. These V and J calls are TCRdb output, not the study's own analysis. This sample lists roughly 450,000 distinct CDR3 sequences; about 20% were detected once. The ten most abundant clones make up roughly 12% of the sample.

The sequence derives from an adult woman who had mild COVID-19 (a few samples of this study predate the infection). The sample titles of this study are shuffled in the database, so cell type and time point are left out; the donor was told from shared clones. The sample consisted of PBMCs or a T cell subset sorted from them (not recorded which). Recombination joined TRBV5-4 with TRBJ1-1, and TRBD1 matches 11 of the central bases. The CDR3 region: CASSPRGQGGGTEAFF. The nucleotides are TGTGCCAGCAGCCCCCGGGGACAGGGGGGCGGCACTGAAGCTTTCTTT.